One and the same sample provided the 13 T cell receptor beta chains below, sequenced in a study of OX40 agonist ivuxolimab in advanced cancers. Sequencing was performed with immunoSEQ multiplex PCR; in TCRdb, only in-frame clones are kept and a portion is missing. The sample holds 79,000 or so clones, around 85% seen once. The starting material was CD4+ or CD8+ T cells sorted from blood, obtained in a trial of the OX40 agonist ivuxolimab. Every receptor here comes from an adult with an advanced solid tumor such as melanoma, head and neck, liver or kidney cancer.

The chain couples TRBV7-6 to TRBJ2-3; 11 bases are shared with TRBD2. V shed 4 bases and J 7 bases; nucleotides not matched to a gene: 10. CDR1 is SGHVS and CDR2 is FNYEAQ in the germline V gene. The CDR3 runs 16 residues. CDR3 amino acids: CASSYSGGAGVNTQYF. In DNA, the CDR3 is TGTGCCAGCAGCTATAGCGGGGGGGCCGGGGTGAATACGCAGTATTTT.

The chain recombines TRBV6-5 with TRBJ1-3, with 7 bases aligning to TRBD1. This CDR3 is built from 14 residues. V lost 4 bases to trimming and J lost 4 bases; unmatched junction nucleotides: 4. Germline assignment: CDR1 MNHEY and CDR2 SVGAGI. CDR3 sequence reads: CASSFTGVGNTIYF. The CDR3 region has the DNA TGTGCCAGCAGTTTCACAGGGGTAGGAAACACCATATATTTT.

The chain uses TRBV4-3 and TRBJ2-1, with D perhaps being TRBD1 or TRBD2 (5 bases each). Trimming took off 1 base at V and 7 bases at J, with 8 bases between the two ends. The CDR3 has 13 residues. From germline, CDR1 is LGHNA and CDR2 YSLEER. The CDR3: CASSQARGNEQFF. The DNA for the CDR3 is TGCGCCAGCAGCCAAGCGAGGGGTAATGAGCAGTTCTTC.

The J gene is TRBJ2-7, the V gene TRBV11-2; 9 bases map to TRBD2. The CDR3 sequence is 16 residues long. Losses at the gene ends were 3 bases for V and 0 bases for J; bases not matched to a gene: 6. Germline CDR1 is SGHAT and CDR2 is FQNNGV. CDR3 sequence (DNA): TGTGCCAGCAGCTTTCTAGCGGGGCGCAGCTCCTACGAGCAGTACTTC. It codes for CASSFLAGRSSYEQYF.

The chain links TRBV7-9 to TRBJ2-3; 14 positions agree with TRBD2. There are 15 residues in the CDR3. V gave up 4 bases and J gave up 5 bases; unmatched junction bases: 2. Germline loops: CDR1 SEHNR, CDR2 FQNEAQ (reference sequence). The CDR3 spells CASSSGLAGEDTQYF. The CDR3, as DNA: TGTGCCAGCAGCTCGGGACTAGCGGGGGAAGATACGCAGTATTTT.

The CDR3 sequence: CASAGSAAGGADGYTF. CDR3 in DNA: TGTGCCAGTGCTGGATCGGCGGCAGGGGGCGCGGATGGCTACACCTTC. V usage is TRBV19 and J usage is TRBJ1-2, with 8 bases identical to TRBD1. Per germline, CDR1 LNHDA and CDR2 SQIVND (reference sequence). Trimming took 8 bases from V and 6 from J; bases not matched to a gene: 17. The CDR3 is made up of 16 amino acids. The entire variable domain, with the rest obtained from reference TRBV19 and TRBJ1-2, is as follows: DGGITQSPKYLFRKEGQNVTLSCEQNLNHDAMYWYRQDPGQGLRLIYYSQIVNDFQKGDIAEGYSVSREKKESFPLTVTSAQKNPTAFYLCASAGSAAGGADGYTFGSGTRLTVV.

CDR3 in DNA: TGTGCCAGCAGCTTCAGAGATACGCAGTATTTT. Its translation: CASSFRDTQYF. The chain uses TRBV5-6 and TRBJ2-3; unclear D gene. Deletions cut 2 bases from V and 5 bases from J, with 3 bases between. The CDR3 loop spans 11 amino acids. Germline CDR1 is SGHDT and CDR2 is YYEEEE.

About this clone itself: Other DNA sequences of this sample code for an identical CDR3. The V call is TRBV6-4, the J call TRBJ1-1; possible D gene TRBD1, 6 bases. The CDR3 has 13 amino acids. V was cut by 6 bases and J by 0 bases, with 8 bases left in between. Germline V gene sequence: CDR1 MRHNA, CDR2 SNTAGT. In DNA, the CDR3 is TGTGCCAGCAGGGACAGCCTGAACACTGAAGCTTTCTTT. It specifies CASRDSLNTEAFF.

There are a few counts of this clone. This chain joins TRBV30 and TRBJ1-1; D remains unclear. Trimming took off 3 bases at V and 0 bases at J, with 5 bases between the two ends. The CDR3 sequence is 12 residues long. Germline V CDR1 and CDR2: GTSNPN, SVGIG (reference sequence). CDR3 nucleotide sequence: TGTGCCTGGAGGGAGGTGAACACTGAAGCTTTCTTT. It yields the protein CAWREVNTEAFF.

The chain employs TRBV29-1 and TRBJ2-3, with TRBD1 identical over 7 bases. J was trimmed by 3 bases and V by 6 bases; bases with no gene match: 15. Germline values: CDR1 SQVTM, CDR2 ANQGSEA. CDR3 length equals 16 residues. The CDR3 coding sequence is TGCAGCGTCGACCGTGTCCTGGACAGGCGGACAGATACGCAGTATTTT. It yields the protein CSVDRVLDRRTDTQYF.

The chain recombines TRBV7-9 with TRBJ2-3, with D possibly being TRBD1 or TRBD2 (5 bases each). The CDR3 loop spans 11 amino acids. Germline-derived CDR1 and CDR2 are SEHNR and FQNEAQ (reference sequence). Trimming stripped 4 bases from V and 14 bases from J, with 13 bases between. CDR3 residues: CASSSGPAPYF. The CDR3 DNA reads TGTGCCAGCAGCTCGGGACCCGCACCGTATTTT.

This chain joins TRBV7-6 and TRBJ1-1; D is ambiguous. CDR1 and CDR2 (germline): SGHVS, FNYEAQ. The V end lost 3 bases, the J end lost 1 base, and 15 bases lay between the germline ends. This CDR3 spans 16 amino acids. The CDR3 sequence: CASSLGSGGTNTEAFF. The DNA for the CDR3 is TGTGCCAGCAGCTTGGGGTCTGGCGGAACGAACACTGAAGCTTTCTTT.

This clone was counted a single time. This chain joins TRBV2 and TRBJ2-2; D unresolved. Germline loops: CDR1 SNHLY, CDR2 FYNNEI. Trimming took off 4 bases at V and 0 bases at J, with 3 bases between the two ends. The CDR3 loop spans 13 amino acids. CDR3 region: CASSATNTGELFF. CDR3 bases: TGTGCCAGCAGTGCGACGAACACCGGGGAGCTGTTTTTT.